This paragraph reports one TCR beta chain. This record belongs to a study of CD8 T cells in Susac syndrome. The CDR3 runs to 16 residues. The germline V gene encodes CDR1 SGHRS and CDR2 YFSETQ. V was pared by 2 bases and J by 10 bases, with 23 bases between. Both CD4+ and CD8+ T cells were negatively isolated, and TEMRA cells underwent FACS enrichment. After extraction with the RNeasy kit, about 0.45 to 1 ug of the RNA was reverse transcribed using random hexamers. TCR beta CDR3 was amplified by immunoSEQ covering 54 Vbeta and 13 Jbeta. One entry per CDR3 protein, called by TCRdb with MiXCR from the immunoSEQ multiplex PCR reads. The sample consists of 110,000 or so distinct CDR3 sequences, roughly 96% of them appearing once.

This sequence joins TRBV5-1 and TRBJ2-3, with D possibly being TRBD1 (5 bases). Sequenced sample: CD4+ T cells from PBMCs. This TCR was recovered from a human donor in good health. As DNA, the CDR3 is TGCGCCAGCAGCTTTAGCACAGGCACAACCAGAGTGGCGCAGTATTTT. This codes for CASSFSTGTTRVAQYF.